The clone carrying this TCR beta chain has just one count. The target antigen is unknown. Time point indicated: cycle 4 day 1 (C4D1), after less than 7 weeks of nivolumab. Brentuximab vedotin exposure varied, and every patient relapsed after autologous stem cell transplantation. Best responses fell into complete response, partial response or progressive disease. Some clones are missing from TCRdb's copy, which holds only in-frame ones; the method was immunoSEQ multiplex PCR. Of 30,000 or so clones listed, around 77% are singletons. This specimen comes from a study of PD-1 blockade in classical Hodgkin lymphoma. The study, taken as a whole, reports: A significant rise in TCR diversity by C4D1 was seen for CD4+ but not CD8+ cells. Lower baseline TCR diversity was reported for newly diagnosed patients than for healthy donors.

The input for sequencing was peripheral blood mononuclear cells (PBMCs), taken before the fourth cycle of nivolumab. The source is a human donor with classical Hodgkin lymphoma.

The CDR3: CASSSGFGYEQYF. The CDR3 nucleotides read TGTGCCAGCAGCTCGGGATTTGGCTACGAGCAGTACTTC. The genes are TRBV28 and TRBJ2-7; maybe TRBD2 (5 bases). V lost 6 bases and J 3 bases, leaving 12 bases between the germline ends. Germline CDR1 is MDHEN and CDR2 is SYDVKM. CDR3 length equals 13 residues.